The sequence of this T cell receptor beta chain was determined in a study of breast tumors, draining lymph nodes, adjacent tissues. Whole-study findings and limits: Compared with lymph nodes, tumors were less diverse; compared with nontumor tissue, more. Tumor T cell lymph node origin was a supported hypothesis, not proven. Compared with basal-like, luminal-like tumors shared significantly more repertoire with nontumor tissue. Findings are consistent with lymph node origin and intratumoral expansion of most tumor T cells.

About this clonotype itself: The antigen remains undetermined.

The lymph nodes were axillary draining lymph nodes from breast cancer patients. Germline V gene data show CDR1 as MDHEN and CDR2 as SYDVKM. The CDR3 is 12 residues long. With 3 bases removed from V and 4 bases from J, the gap between germline ends came to 7 bases. TCRdb independently ran MiXCR on the multiplex PCR reads; one entry per CDR3 protein. The top ten hold 0.85% to 1.3% of the sample, which has 290,000 or so distinct CDR3 sequences, over 25% seen once. The sample comprised axillary lymph node tissue. This TCR came from a female donor with breast cancer. Some clones in this sample may be carry-over from other donors' samples. The chain uses TRBV28 and TRBJ2-7; a possible D gene is TRBD2 (5 bases). The CDR3 loop is CASSLWEYEQYF. CDR3 coding DNA: TGTGCCAGCAGTTTGTGGGAGTACGAGCAGTACTTC.